The clone carrying this T cell receptor (beta chain) has ten or more counts. Antigen unknown. TCRdb called the 5' RACE reads again in MiXCR, with one record for every CDR3 protein. The table has approximately 400,000 distinct CDR3 sequences, 18% seen once. These data are taken from a study of T-cell memory formation after mild COVID-19. Whole-study results and caveats: Nothing showed for sure that second-wave clones peaking on day 37 were SARS-CoV-2 specific. CD4+ contracting clones lay mainly in CM and EM, CD8+ ones in EMRA.

The ends lost 5 bases at V and 2 bases at J; junction bases unmatched: 2. CDR3 size: 14 residues. In germline, CDR1 is SEHNR, CDR2 FQNEAQ (reference sequence). The chain carries TRBV7-9 and TRBJ2-7; 11 nucleotides agree with TRBD1. Sample: PBMCs or a T cell subset sorted from them (not recorded which). This TCR was sampled from a man between 18 and 35 years old who had mild COVID-19 (a few samples of this study predate the infection). Cell type and time point are not known. The CDR3 DNA reads as TGTGCCAGCAGCGAGGGACAGGGGGCCTACGAGCAGTACTTC. Its protein product is CASSEGQGAYEQYF.